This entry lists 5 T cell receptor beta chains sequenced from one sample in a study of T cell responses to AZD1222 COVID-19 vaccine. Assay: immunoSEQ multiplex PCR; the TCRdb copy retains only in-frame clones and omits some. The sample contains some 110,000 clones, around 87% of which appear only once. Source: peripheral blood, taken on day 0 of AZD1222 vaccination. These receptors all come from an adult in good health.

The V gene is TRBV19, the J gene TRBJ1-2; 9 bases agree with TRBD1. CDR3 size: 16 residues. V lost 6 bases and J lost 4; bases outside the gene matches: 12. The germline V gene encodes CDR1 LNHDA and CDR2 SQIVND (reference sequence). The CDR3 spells CASSPPGQGSPYGYTF. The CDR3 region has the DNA TGTGCCAGTAGCCCCCCGGGACAGGGAAGCCCCTATGGCTACACCTTC.

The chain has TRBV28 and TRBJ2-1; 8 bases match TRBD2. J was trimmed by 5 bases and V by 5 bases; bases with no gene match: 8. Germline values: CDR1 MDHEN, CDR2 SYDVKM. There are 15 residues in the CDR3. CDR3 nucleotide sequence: TGTGCCAGCAGTCTCCCCGGGACTAGAAACAATGAGCAGTTCTTC. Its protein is CASSLPGTRNNEQFF.

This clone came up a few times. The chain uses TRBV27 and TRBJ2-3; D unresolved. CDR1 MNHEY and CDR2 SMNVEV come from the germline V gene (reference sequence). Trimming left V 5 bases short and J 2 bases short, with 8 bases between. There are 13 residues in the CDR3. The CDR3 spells CASSPDNTDTQYF. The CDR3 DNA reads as TGTGCCAGCAGTCCCGACAACACAGATACGCAGTATTTT.

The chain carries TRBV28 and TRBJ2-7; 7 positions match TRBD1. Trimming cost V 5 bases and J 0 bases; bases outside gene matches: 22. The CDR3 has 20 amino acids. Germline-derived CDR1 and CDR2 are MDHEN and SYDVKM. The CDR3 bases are TGTGCCAGCAGTACTAGGGTTCTGGGACAGTCTAGTACCAGCTCCTACGAGCAGTACTTC. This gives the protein CASSTRVLGQSSTSSYEQYF.

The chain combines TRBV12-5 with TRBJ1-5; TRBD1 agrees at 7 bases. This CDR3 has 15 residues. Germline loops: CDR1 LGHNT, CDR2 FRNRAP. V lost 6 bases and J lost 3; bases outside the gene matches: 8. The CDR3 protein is CASGIEGANNQPQHF. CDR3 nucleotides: TGTGCTAGTGGAATTGAGGGGGCTAACAATCAGCCCCAGCATTTT.